This section outlines one T cell receptor beta chain sequence together with its context. Profiled with immunoSEQ multiplex PCR; TCRdb holds only in-frame clones, not every one. The repertoire consists of hundreds of thousands of clones, with 92% occurring once and the leading ten covering 20% to 25%. The naive CD8 subset, CD45RO-negative cells positively selected for CCR7, excluded terminally differentiated effector memory CD45RA+ cells. The sample comes from a study of shared clonotypes between healthy human individuals. CDR1 and CDR2 from the germline V gene are MNHEY and SMNVEV (reference sequence). V was shortened by 6 bases and J by 3 bases, with 12 bases between the two germline ends. This CDR3 comprises 13 residues.

The TCR sequence derives from a young man in good health. Sequenced input: naive CD8+ T cells sorted from blood. The chain has TRBV27 and TRBJ2-7, with a possible D match to TRBD1 (6 bases). The CDR3 region is CASRGDIYYEQYF. The CDR3 DNA reads as TGTGCCAGCAGAGGGGACATCTACTACGAGCAGTACTTC.